This T cell receptor (beta chain) was obtained from a study of response to subunit inactivated influenza vaccine. TCRdb processed the RT-PCR reads anew with MiXCR; each CDR3 protein has one entry. The table includes more than 400,000 distinct CDR3 sequences, approximately 7.3% detected once. This clonotype has more than one count but fewer than ten. The antigen is undetermined. The CDR3 loop spans 13 amino acids. The germline V gene encodes CDR1 SGHTA and CDR2 FQGNSA. The junction had 2 bases not matched to a gene; V was cut back by 4 bases and J by 6 bases. Broader study findings: It was the authors' suggestion that each seasonal influenza vaccination recruits few new T cells.

The receptor was isolated from a man in his fifties or sixties who received an inactivated influenza vaccine. The sample in question was PBMCs from blood, obtained 23 to 25 months after vaccination. The J gene is TRBJ2-2, the V gene TRBV7-2; TRBD1 agrees at 7 bases. The CDR3 spells CASSSQGSGELFF. For the CDR3, the DNA is TGTGCCAGCAGCTCACAGGGGTCCGGGGAGCTGTTTTTT.